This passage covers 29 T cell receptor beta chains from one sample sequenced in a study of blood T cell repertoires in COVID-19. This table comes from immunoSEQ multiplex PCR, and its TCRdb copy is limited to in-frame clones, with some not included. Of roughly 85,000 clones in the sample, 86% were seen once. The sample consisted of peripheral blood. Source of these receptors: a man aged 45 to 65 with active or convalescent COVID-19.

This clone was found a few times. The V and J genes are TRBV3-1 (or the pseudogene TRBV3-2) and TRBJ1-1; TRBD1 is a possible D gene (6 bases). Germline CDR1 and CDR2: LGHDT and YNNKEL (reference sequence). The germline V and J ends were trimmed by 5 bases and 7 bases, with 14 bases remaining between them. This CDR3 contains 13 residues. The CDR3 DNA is TGTGCCAGCAGCTCAACAGGGAATCTTGAAGCTTTCTTT. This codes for CASSSTGNLEAFF.

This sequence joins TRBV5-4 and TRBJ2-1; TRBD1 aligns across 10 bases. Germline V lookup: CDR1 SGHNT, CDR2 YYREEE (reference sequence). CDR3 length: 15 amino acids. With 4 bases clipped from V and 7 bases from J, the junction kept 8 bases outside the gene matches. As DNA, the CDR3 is TGTGCCAGCAGCCACCCGGGACAGGGGAGAAATGAGCAGTTCTTC. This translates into CASSHPGQGRNEQFF.

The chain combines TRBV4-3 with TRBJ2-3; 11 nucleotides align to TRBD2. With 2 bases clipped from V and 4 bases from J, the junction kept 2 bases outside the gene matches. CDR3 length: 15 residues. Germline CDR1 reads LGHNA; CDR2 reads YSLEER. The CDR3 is CASSQTSGGADTQYF. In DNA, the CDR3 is TGCGCCAGCAGCCAAACTAGCGGGGGAGCAGATACGCAGTATTTT.

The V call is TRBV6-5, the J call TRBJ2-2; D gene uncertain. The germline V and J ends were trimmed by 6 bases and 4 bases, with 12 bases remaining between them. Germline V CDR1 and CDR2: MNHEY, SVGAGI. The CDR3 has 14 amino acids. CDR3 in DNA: TGTGCCAGCAGAGTTGAGGTGGTCACCGGGGAGCTGTTTTTT. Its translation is CASRVEVVTGELFF.

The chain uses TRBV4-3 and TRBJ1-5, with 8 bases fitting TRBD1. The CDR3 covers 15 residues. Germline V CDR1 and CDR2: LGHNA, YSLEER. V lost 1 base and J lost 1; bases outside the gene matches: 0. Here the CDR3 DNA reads TGCGCCAGCAGCCAAGGGACAGGGAGCAATCAGCCCCAGCATTTT. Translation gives CASSQGTGSNQPQHF.

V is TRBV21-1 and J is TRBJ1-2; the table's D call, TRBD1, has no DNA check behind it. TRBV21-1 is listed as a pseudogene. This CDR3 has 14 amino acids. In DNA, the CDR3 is TGTGCCAGCAGCAAAAGGACAGAAGAATATGGCTACACCTTC. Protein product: CASSKRTEEYGYTF.

CDR3 DNA sequence: TGTGCCAGCACTACTGAGACTAGCGCCGACTCCTACGAGCAGTACTTC. Residues: CASTTETSADSYEQYF. The chain combines TRBV28 with TRBJ2-7; TRBD2 matches at 8 bases. This CDR3 spans 16 amino acids. V shed 7 bases, J shed 0 bases, and the junction held 11 bases outside the gene matches. Germline V gene sequence: CDR1 MDHEN, CDR2 SYDVKM.

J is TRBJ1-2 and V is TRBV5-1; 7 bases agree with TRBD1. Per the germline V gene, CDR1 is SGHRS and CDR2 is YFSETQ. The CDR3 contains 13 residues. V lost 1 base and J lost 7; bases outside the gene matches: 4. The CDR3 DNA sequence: TGCGCCAGCAGCTTGAAACAGGGGAGTGGCTACACCTTC. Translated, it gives CASSLKQGSGYTF.

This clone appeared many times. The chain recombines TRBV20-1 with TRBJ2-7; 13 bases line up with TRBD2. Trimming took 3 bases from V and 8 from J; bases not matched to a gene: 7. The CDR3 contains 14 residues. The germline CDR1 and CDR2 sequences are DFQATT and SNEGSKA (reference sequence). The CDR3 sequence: CSASSGTSGNKQYF. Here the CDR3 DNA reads TGCAGTGCTAGTTCCGGGACTAGCGGGAATAAGCAGTACTTC.

The CDR3, as DNA: TGTGCCTGGAGTCGCTTTACAGGATCTAGTCAGCCCCAGCATTTT. The encoded protein is CAWSRFTGSSQPQHF. This chain uses TRBV30 with TRBJ1-5; D may be TRBD1 (5 bases). The CDR3 has 15 amino acids. CDR1 is GTSNPN and CDR2 is SVGIG in the germline V gene (reference sequence). V lost 2 bases and J lost 6, with 17 bases in between.

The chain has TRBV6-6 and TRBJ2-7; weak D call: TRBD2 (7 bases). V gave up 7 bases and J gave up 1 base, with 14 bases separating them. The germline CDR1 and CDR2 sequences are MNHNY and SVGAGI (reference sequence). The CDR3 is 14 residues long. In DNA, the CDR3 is TGTGCCAGCAACGACGGGGGGCTATCCTACGAGCAGTACTTC. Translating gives CASNDGGLSYEQYF.

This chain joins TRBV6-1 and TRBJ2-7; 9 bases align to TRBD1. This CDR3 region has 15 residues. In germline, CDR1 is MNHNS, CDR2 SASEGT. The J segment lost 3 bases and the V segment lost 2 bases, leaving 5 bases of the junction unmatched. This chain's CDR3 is CASSERDRDLYEQYF. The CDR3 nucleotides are TGTGCCAGCAGTGAAAGGGACAGGGACCTCTACGAGCAGTACTTC.

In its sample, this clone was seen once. CDR3 DNA: TGTGCCAGCAGAAACACAGGGATCGGTCAGCCCCAGTATTTT. Protein: CASRNTGIGQPQYF. The chain has TRBV28 and TRBJ1-5, with a weak D call TRBD1 (6 bases). The J call could be wrong; TRBJ2-3 is a better fit for the DNA end. The germline V gene has CDR1 MDHEN and CDR2 SYDVKM. The CDR3 is made up of 14 amino acids.

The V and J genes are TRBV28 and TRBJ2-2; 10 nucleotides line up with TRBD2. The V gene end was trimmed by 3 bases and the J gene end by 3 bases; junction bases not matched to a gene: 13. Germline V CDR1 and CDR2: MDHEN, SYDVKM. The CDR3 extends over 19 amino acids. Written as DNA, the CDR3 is TGTGCCAGCAGTTTCCCAGCTAGCGGGAGTTTTCGCGACACCGGGGAGCTGTTTTTT. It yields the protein CASSFPASGSFRDTGELFF. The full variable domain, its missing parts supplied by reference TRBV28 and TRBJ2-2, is DVKVTQSSRYLVKRTGEKVFLECVQDMDHENMFWYRQDPGLGLRLIYFSYDVKMKEKGDIPEGYSVSREKKERFSLILESASTNQTSMYLCASSFPASGSFRDTGELFFGEGSRLTVL.

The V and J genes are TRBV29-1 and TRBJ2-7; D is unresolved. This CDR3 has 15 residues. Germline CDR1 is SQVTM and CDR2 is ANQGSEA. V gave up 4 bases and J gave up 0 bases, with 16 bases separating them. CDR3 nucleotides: TGCAGCGTTGTCCTATTCGAAGCCGTCTCCTACGAGCAGTACTTC. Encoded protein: CSVVLFEAVSYEQYF.

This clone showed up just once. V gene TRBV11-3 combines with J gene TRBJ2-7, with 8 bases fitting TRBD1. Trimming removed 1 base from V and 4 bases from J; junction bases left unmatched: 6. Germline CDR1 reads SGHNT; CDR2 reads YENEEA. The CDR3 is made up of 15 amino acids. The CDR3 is CASSLVPGGFYEQYF. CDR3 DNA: TGTGCCAGCAGCTTAGTTCCAGGGGGCTTTTACGAGCAGTACTTC.

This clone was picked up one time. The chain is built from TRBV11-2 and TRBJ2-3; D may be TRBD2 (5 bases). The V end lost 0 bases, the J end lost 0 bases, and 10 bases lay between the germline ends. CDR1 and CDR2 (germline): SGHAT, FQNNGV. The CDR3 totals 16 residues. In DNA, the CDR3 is TGTGCCAGCAGCTTAGAACTAGACACTAGCACAGATACGCAGTATTTT. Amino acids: CASSLELDTSTDTQYF.

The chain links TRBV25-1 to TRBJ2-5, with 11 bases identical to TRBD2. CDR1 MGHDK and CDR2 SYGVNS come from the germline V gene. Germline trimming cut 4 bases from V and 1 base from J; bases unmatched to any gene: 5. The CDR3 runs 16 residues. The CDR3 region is CASSVYGLAGQETQYF. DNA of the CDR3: TGTGCCAGCAGTGTTTACGGACTAGCGGGCCAAGAGACCCAGTACTTC.

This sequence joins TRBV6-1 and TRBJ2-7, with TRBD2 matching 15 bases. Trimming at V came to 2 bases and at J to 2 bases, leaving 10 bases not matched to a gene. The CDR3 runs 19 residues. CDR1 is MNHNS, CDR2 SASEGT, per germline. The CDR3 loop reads CASSETGTSGRLRPYEQYF. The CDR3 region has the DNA TGTGCCAGCAGTGAAACCGGGACTAGCGGGAGGTTGAGGCCCTACGAGCAGTACTTC.

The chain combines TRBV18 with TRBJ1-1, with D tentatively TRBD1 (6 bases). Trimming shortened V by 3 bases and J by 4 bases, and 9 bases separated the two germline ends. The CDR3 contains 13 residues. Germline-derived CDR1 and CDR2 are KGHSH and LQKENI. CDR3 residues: CASSPNRVTEAFF. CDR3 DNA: TGTGCCAGCTCACCGAACAGGGTCACTGAAGCTTTCTTT.

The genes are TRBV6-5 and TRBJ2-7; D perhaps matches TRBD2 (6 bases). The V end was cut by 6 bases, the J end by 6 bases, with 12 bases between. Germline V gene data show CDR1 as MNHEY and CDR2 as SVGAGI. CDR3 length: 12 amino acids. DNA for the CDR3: TGTGCCAGCAGCTCCCCCGGGGGCGAGCAGTACTTC. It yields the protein CASSSPGGEQYF.

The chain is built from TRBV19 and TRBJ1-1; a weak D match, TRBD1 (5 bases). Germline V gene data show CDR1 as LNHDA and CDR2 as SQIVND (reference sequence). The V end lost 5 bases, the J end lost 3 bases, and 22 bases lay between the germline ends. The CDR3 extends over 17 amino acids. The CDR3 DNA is TGTGCCAGTAGTTTATATTACCAAGGGCGGGACGACACTGAAGCTTTCTTT. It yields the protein CASSLYYQGRDDTEAFF.

CDR3 sequence reads: CSVEAGGSTEAFF. The CDR3 nucleotides read TGCAGCGTCGAGGCAGGGGGTAGCACTGAAGCTTTCTTT. This chain links TRBV29-1 with TRBJ1-1, with 7 nucleotides matching TRBD1. The germline V gene has CDR1 SQVTM and CDR2 ANQGSEA. After removal of 6 bases from V and 4 bases from J, the junction contained 8 bases not matched to a gene. CDR3 size: 13 residues.

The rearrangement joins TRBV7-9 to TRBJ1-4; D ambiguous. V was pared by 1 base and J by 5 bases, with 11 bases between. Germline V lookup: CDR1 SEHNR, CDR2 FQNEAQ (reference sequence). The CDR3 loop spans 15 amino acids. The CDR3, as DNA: TGTGCCAGCAGCTTAGAGGCAGGATTAAATGAAAAACTGTTTTTT. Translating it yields CASSLEAGLNEKLFF.

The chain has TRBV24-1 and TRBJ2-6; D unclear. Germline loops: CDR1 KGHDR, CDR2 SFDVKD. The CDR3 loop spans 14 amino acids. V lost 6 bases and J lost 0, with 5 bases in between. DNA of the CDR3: TGTGCCACCAGTTCCATCTCTGGGGCCAACGTCCTGACTTTC. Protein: CATSSISGANVLTF.

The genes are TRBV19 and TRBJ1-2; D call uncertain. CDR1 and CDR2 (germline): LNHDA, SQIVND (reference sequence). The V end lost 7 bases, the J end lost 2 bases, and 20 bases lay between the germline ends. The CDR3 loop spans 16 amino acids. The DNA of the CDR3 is TGTGCCAGTATGCGGGCAGCCGGCCCCCAAAACTATGGCTACACCTTC. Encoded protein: CASMRAAGPQNYGYTF.

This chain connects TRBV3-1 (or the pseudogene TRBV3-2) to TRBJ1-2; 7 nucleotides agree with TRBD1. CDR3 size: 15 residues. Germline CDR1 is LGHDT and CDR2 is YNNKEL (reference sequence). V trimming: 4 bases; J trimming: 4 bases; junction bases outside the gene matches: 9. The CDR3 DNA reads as TGTGCCAGCAGCCGCAAGGGACAGCATTTCTATGGCTACACCTTC. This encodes CASSRKGQHFYGYTF.

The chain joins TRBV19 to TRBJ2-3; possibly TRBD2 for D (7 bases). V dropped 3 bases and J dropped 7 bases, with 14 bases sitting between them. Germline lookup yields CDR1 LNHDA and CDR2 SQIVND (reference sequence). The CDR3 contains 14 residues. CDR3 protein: CASSMRGGPHTQYF. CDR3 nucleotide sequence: TGTGCCAGTAGTATGAGGGGGGGGCCACATACGCAGTATTTT.

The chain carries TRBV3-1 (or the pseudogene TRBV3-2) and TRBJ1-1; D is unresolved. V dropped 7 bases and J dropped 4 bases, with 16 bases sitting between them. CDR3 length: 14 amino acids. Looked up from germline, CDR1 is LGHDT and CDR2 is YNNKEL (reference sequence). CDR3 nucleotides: TGTGCCAGCACCAGCGGGGATTACGGCACTGAAGCTTTCTTT. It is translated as CASTSGDYGTEAFF.